This T cell receptor beta chain was retrieved from a study of T cell repertoires in cytomegalovirus infection. Study at large: Public TCR beta signatures provided an indication of both CMV infection and a matching HLA type.

Study results and limitations: Carriers of CMV plus the relevant HLA were identified by cumulative public TCR beta family frequency. In two of eight donors, the top clonotype was HLA-C-restricted CMV-specific.

This clonotype was detected ten times or more. The antigen is not known. TCRdb processed the reads anew with MiXCR; each CDR3 protein has one entry. The sample contains 200,000 to 300,000 distinct CDR3 sequences, approximately 7% of which appear only once. The length of the CDR3 is 13 residues. CDR1 and CDR2 from the germline V gene are DFQATT and SNEGSKA (reference sequence). Trimming removed 5 bases from V and 1 base from J, with 11 bases in between. The chain combines TRBV20-1 with TRBJ1-1; no firm D call. The clonotype originates from a human donor in good health (CMV status not recorded). Some clones in this sample may be carry-over from other donors' samples. Sequenced material: PBMCs. CDR3 bases: TGCAGTGCTTCTACGGATGCGAACACTGAAGCTTTCTTT. Residues: CSASTDANTEAFF.